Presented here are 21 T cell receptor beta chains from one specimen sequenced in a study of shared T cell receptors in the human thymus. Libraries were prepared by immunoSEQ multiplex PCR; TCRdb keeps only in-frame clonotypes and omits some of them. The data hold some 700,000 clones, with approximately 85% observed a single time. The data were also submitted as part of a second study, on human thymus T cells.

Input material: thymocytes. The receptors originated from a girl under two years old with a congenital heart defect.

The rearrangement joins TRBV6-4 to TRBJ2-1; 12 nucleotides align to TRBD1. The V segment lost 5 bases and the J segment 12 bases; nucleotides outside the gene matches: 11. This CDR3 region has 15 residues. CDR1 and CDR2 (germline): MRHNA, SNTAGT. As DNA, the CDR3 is TGTGCCAGCAGTCCGGGACAGGGGGCCAAGGAGGCGCAGTTCTTC. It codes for CASSPGQGAKEAQFF.

The CDR3 reads CASSHKCGGAHEQYF. CDR3 coding DNA: TGTGCCAGCAGCCATAAGTGCGGGGGGGCCCACGAGCAGTACTTC. V usage is TRBV11-2 and J usage is TRBJ2-7; 9 bases agree with TRBD2. Per the germline V gene, CDR1 is SGHAT and CDR2 is FQNNGV. CDR3 length: 15 residues. V lost 5 bases to trimming and J lost 5 bases; unmatched junction nucleotides: 10.

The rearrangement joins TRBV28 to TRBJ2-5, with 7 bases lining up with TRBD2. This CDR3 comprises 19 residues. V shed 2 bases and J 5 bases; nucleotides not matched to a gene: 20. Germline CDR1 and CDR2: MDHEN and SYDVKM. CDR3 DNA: TGTGCCAGCAGTTTAATAAATAGCGGGTTGCCTCGGGGTGAGGAGACCCAGTACTTC. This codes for CASSLINSGLPRGEETQYF.

The CDR3 here is CASRRPGLGDHQPQHF. As DNA, the CDR3 is TGTGCCAGCAGGAGGCCTGGTTTAGGCGACCATCAGCCCCAGCATTTT. The chain combines TRBV2 with TRBJ1-5; no definite D call. CDR1 and CDR2 (germline): SNHLY, FYNNEI. V lost 6 bases and J lost 5, with 20 bases in between. This CDR3 spans 16 amino acids.

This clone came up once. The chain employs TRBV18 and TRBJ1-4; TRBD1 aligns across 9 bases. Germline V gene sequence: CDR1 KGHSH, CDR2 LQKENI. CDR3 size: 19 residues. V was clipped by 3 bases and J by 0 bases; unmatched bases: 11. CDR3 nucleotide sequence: TGTGCCAGCTCACCGCCGGGACAGGGTATCGGGTCAACTAATGAAAAACTGTTTTTT. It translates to CASSPPGQGIGSTNEKLFF.

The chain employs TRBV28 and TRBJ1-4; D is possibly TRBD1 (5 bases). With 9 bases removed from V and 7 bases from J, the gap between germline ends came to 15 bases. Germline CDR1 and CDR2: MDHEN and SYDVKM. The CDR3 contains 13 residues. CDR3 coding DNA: TGTGCCAGTACCCACGTGGGGGGTGAAAAACTGTTTTTT. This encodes CASTHVGGEKLFF.

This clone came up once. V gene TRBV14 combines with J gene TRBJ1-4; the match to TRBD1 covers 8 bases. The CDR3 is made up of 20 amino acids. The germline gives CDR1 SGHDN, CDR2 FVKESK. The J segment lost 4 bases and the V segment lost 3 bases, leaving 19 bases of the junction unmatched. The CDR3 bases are TGTGCCAGCAGCCATACCCGGAGTTGGGGAGGACAGGGAAGTAATGAAAAACTGTTTTTT. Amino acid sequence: CASSHTRSWGGQGSNEKLFF.

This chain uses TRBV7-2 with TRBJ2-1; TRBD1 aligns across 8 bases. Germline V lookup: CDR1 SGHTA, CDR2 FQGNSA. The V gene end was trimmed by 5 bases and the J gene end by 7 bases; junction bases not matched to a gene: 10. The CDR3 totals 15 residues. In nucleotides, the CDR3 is TGTGCCAGCAGCATCCCGGGACAGGAGACTAATGAGCAGTTCTTC. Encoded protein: CASSIPGQETNEQFF.

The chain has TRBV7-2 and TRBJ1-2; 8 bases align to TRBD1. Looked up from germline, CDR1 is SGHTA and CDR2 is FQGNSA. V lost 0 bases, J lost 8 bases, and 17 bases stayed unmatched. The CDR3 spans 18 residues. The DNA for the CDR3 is TGTGCCAGCAGCTTAGCGGGGGGGCAGGGGGCCCGTTCGGGAGGCTACACCTTC. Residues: CASSLAGGQGARSGGYTF.

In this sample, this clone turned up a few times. The CDR3 DNA follows: TGTGCCAGCAGCTTAAAGGACAGGGAAAGACCCCCCTACAATGAGCAGTTCTTC. This encodes CASSLKDRERPPYNEQFF. The V gene is TRBV7-2, the J gene TRBJ2-1, with 8 positions matching TRBD1. The V gene end was trimmed by 2 bases and the J gene end by 2 bases; junction bases not matched to a gene: 11. Per germline, CDR1 SGHTA and CDR2 FQGNSA. The CDR3 extends over 18 amino acids.

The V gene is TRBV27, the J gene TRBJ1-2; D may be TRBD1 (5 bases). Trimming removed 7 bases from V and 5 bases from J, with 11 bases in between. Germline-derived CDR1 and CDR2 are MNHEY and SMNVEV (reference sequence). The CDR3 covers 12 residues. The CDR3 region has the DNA TGTGCCAGCACCTCGCCAGGGTATGGCTACACCTTC. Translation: CASTSPGYGYTF.

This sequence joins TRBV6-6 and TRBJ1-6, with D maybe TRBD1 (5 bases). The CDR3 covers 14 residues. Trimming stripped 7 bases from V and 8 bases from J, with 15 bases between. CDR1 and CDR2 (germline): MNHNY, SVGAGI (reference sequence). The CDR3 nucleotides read TGTGCCAGCACCGAACGCAGCAGGGATTCACCCCTCCACTTT. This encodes CASTERSRDSPLHF.

The CDR3 region is CASSQDWAGSPNYGYTF. DNA for the CDR3: TGCGCCAGCAGCCAAGATTGGGCAGGGTCGCCTAACTATGGCTACACCTTC. The chain employs TRBV4-1 and TRBJ1-2; TRBD1 is a possible D gene (5 bases). This CDR3 comprises 17 residues. Germline CDR1 reads MGHRA; CDR2 reads YSYEKL. The V end was cut by 0 bases, the J end by 0 bases, with 14 bases between.

The chain's CDR3 is CASSPVPRLIPFQPQHF. In DNA form, the CDR3 reads TGTGCCAGCTCACCCGTCCCTAGACTAATACCATTTCAGCCCCAGCATTTT. The chain is built from TRBV18 and TRBJ1-5; D ambiguous. This CDR3 has 17 amino acids. The germline V and J ends were trimmed by 3 bases and 6 bases, with 21 bases remaining between them. CDR1 and CDR2 from the germline V gene are KGHSH and LQKENI.

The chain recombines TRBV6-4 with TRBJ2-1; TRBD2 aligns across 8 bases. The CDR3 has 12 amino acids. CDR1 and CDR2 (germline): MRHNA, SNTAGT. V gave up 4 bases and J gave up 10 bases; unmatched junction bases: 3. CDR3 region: CASSATSGEQFF. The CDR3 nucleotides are TGTGCCAGCAGTGCCACTAGCGGCGAGCAGTTCTTC.

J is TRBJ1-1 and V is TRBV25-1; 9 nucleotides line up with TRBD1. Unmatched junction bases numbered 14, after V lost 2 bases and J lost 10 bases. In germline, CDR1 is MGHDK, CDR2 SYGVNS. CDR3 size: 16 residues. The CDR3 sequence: CASSEPTPTGGTVAFF. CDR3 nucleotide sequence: TGTGCCAGCAGTGAACCTACGCCCACAGGGGGCACAGTAGCTTTCTTT. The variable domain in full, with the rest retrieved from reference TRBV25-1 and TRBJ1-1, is EADIYQTPRYLVIGTGKKITLECSQTMGHDKMYWYQQDPGMELHLIHYSYGVNSTEKGDLSSESTVSRIRTEHFPLTLESARPSHTSQYLCASSEPTPTGGTVAFFGQGTRLTVV.

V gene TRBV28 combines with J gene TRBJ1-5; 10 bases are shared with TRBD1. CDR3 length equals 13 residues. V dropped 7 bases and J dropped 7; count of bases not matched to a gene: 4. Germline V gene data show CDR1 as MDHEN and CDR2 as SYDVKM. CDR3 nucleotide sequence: TGTGCCAGCAATGGACAGGGGGGACAGCCCCAGCATTTT. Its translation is CASNGQGGQPQHF.

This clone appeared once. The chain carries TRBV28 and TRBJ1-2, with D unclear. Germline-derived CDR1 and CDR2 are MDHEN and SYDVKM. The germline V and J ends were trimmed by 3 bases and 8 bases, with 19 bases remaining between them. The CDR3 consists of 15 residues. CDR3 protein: CASSFPTTEMRGYTF. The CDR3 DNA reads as TGTGCCAGCAGTTTCCCGACTACAGAAATGCGGGGCTACACCTTC.

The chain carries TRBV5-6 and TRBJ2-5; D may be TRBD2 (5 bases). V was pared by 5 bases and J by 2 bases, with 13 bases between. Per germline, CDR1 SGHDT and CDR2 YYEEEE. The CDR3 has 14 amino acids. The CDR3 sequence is CASSSWRRQETQYF. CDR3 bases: TGTGCCAGCAGTTCCTGGAGGCGGCAAGAGACCCAGTACTTC.

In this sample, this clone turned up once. This CDR3 reads CASSYDRVTEAFF. The CDR3 bases are TGTGCCAGCAGCTACGACAGGGTCACTGAAGCTTTCTTT. The chain combines TRBV7-3 with TRBJ1-1, with TRBD1 matching 7 bases. The junction had 3 bases not matched to a gene; V was cut back by 4 bases and J by 4 bases. Germline V gene data show CDR1 as SGHTA and CDR2 as FQGTGA. This CDR3 has 13 residues.

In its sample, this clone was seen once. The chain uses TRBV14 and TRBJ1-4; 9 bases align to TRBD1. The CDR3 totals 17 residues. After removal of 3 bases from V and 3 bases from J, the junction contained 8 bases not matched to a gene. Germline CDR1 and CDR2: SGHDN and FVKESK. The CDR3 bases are TGTGCCAGCAGCCAGCAAGTGACAGGGGGACCTAATGAAAAACTGTTTTTT. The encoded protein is CASSQQVTGGPNEKLFF. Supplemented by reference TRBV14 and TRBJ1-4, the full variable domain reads EAGVTQFPSHSVIEKGQTVTLRCDPISGHDNLYWYRRVMGKEIKFLLHFVKESKQDESGMPNNRFLAERTGGTYSTLKVQPAELEDSGVYFCASSQQVTGGPNEKLFFGSGTQLSVL.